The 16 T cell receptor beta chains reported below all come from one sample, sequenced in a study of blood T cell repertoires in COVID-19. Repertoires were generated with immunoSEQ multiplex PCR, while TCRdb's copy carries only in-frame clones and drops some. The sample gives roughly 50,000 clones, roughly 90% of which show up once; 20% is in the top ten. The sequencing input was peripheral blood. The receptors originated from a human donor in a cohort sampled during active COVID-19.

The chain joins TRBV9 to TRBJ2-3; a possible D gene is TRBD1 (5 bases). CDR1 SGDLS and CDR2 YYNGEE come from the germline V gene. The CDR3 spans 14 residues. V was clipped by 0 bases and J by 4 bases, with 9 bases between them. The CDR3 protein is CASSVATTADTQYF. The CDR3 DNA reads as TGTGCCAGCAGCGTAGCTACGACAGCAGATACGCAGTATTTT.

Written as DNA, the CDR3 is TGTGCCAGCAGTTTAAGGGGGTCTTACAATGAGCAGTTCTTC. This sequence encodes CASSLRGSYNEQFF. The rearrangement links TRBV28 to TRBJ2-1; D may be TRBD1 (6 bases). Germline CDR1 reads MDHEN; CDR2 reads SYDVKM. The CDR3 runs to 14 residues. The germline V and J ends were trimmed by 2 bases and 4 bases, with 9 bases remaining between them.

This rearrangement joins TRBV7-2 to TRBJ1-2, with D tentatively TRBD1 (5 bases). Trimming removed 1 base from V and 11 bases from J, with 11 bases in between. This CDR3 has 12 amino acids. Germline V gives CDR1 SGHTA, CDR2 FQGNSA. The CDR3 region has the DNA TGTGCCAGCAGCTTAGAGGTGGGGGGTTACACCTTC. As protein: CASSLEVGGYTF.

This rearrangement joins TRBV28 to TRBJ2-5; 7 bases align to TRBD1. V lost 5 bases and J lost 2; bases outside the gene matches: 5. CDR1 and CDR2 from the germline V gene are MDHEN and SYDVKM. The CDR3 is 14 residues long. DNA for the CDR3: TGTGCCAGCAGTCAGGGACAGCTGCAAGAGACCCAGTACTTC. It is translated as CASSQGQLQETQYF.

The chain recombines TRBV6-2 or TRBV6-3 with TRBJ2-7, with 7 bases matching TRBD2. The germline V gene has CDR1 MNHEY and CDR2 SVGEGT. The J segment lost 6 bases and the V segment lost 2 bases, leaving 4 bases of the junction unmatched. The CDR3 consists of 13 residues. The CDR3 region is CASSYGQRGEQYF. In DNA form, the CDR3 reads TGTGCCAGCAGTTACGGCCAGCGGGGCGAGCAGTACTTC.

This chain links TRBV27 with TRBJ1-2, with 8 positions matching TRBD1. The CDR3 length is 16 residues. V was clipped by 5 bases and J by 1 base; unmatched bases: 9. CDR1 and CDR2 from the germline V gene are MNHEY and SMNVEV (reference sequence). CDR3 nucleotide sequence: TGTGCCAGCAGTCCATGGGGGACAGGTCTTAACTATGGCTACACCTTC. Its protein product is CASSPWGTGLNYGYTF.

The chain carries TRBV9 and TRBJ1-2; TRBD1 might be the D (6 bases). Trimming left V 4 bases short and J 4 bases short, with 14 bases between. The germline CDR1 and CDR2 sequences are SGDLS and YYNGEE. The CDR3 consists of 14 residues. The CDR3 nucleotides are TGTGCCAGCAGCCCCCTCGGACAGAGCTATGGCTACACCTTC. Protein sequence: CASSPLGQSYGYTF. The whole variable domain, remainder taken from reference TRBV9 and TRBJ1-2, is DSGVTQTPKHLITATGQRVTLRCSPRSGDLSVYWYQQSLDQGLQFLIQYYNGEERAKGNILERFSAQQFPDLHSELNLSSLELGDSALYFCASSPLGQSYGYTFGSGTRLTVV.

This clone has only one observation. The chain carries TRBV10-2 and TRBJ2-1; tentatively, D is TRBD1 (6 bases). CDR1 and CDR2 (germline): WSHSY, SAAADI. Trimming pared 11 bases from V and 1 base from J, leaving 15 bases between. CDR3 length equals 14 residues. CDR3 loop: CAVQGLASYNEQFF. In nucleotides, the CDR3 is TGCGCCGTACAGGGTTTAGCGTCCTACAATGAGCAGTTCTTC.

This chain uses TRBV27 with TRBJ2-7, with D tentatively TRBD1 (5 bases). Per the germline V gene, CDR1 is MNHEY and CDR2 is SMNVEV (reference sequence). The CDR3 consists of 15 residues. Trimming left V 0 bases short and J 5 bases short, with 14 bases between. The CDR3 DNA sequence: TGTGCCAGCAGTTTATCACCAGGACAACCCAACGAGCAGTACTTC. The encoded protein is CASSLSPGQPNEQYF.

The chain employs TRBV9 and TRBJ2-2; D call uncertain. This CDR3 is 16 amino acids long. Trimming took 0 bases from V and 2 from J, leaving 11 bases between them. The germline V gene encodes CDR1 SGDLS and CDR2 YYNGEE. The CDR3 protein is CASSVARGTNTGELFF. In nucleotides, the CDR3 is TGTGCCAGCAGCGTAGCGCGCGGCACAAACACCGGGGAGCTGTTTTTT.

The CDR3 is CASSDGLYGYTF. The CDR3 DNA reads TGTGCCAGCAGTGACGGCTTATATGGCTACACCTTC. V and J are TRBV6-4 and TRBJ1-2; D is unresolved. The germline V gene has CDR1 MRHNA and CDR2 SNTAGT. The V end was cut by 2 bases, the J end by 5 bases, with 6 bases between. The CDR3 spans 12 residues.

This sequence joins TRBV7-2 and TRBJ1-4, with D maybe TRBD1 (6 bases). The ends were cut back, 3 bases at V and 7 bases at J, with 15 bases in the middle. Germline assignment: CDR1 SGHTA and CDR2 FQGNSA. The CDR3 loop spans 15 amino acids. The CDR3 DNA follows: TGTGCCAGCAGCTTGCAGGGGACGGGTACTGAAAAACTGTTTTTT. Translated, it gives CASSLQGTGTEKLFF.

J is TRBJ1-2 and V is TRBV5-1; D possibly corresponds to TRBD1 (6 bases). Germline CDR1 is SGHRS and CDR2 is YFSETQ. This CDR3 has 17 amino acids. Trimming pared 1 base from V and 0 bases from J, leaving 16 bases between. The CDR3 reads CASSLFSGDASNYGYTF. CDR3 bases: TGCGCCAGCAGCTTGTTTTCAGGGGACGCTTCTAACTATGGCTACACCTTC.

The gene calls are TRBV19 and TRBJ2-6; D unclear. The V end lost 9 bases, the J end lost 0 bases, and 24 bases lay between the germline ends. The germline gives CDR1 LNHDA, CDR2 SQIVND (reference sequence). The CDR3 covers 19 residues. CDR3 loop: CASTKTNPSSFSGANVLTF. In DNA, the CDR3 is TGTGCCAGCACCAAGACAAATCCGTCAAGTTTCTCTGGGGCCAACGTCCTGACTTTC. Supplemented by reference TRBV19 and TRBJ2-6, the full variable domain reads DGGITQSPKYLFRKEGQNVTLSCEQNLNHDAMYWYRQDPGQGLRLIYYSQIVNDFQKGDIAEGYSVSREKKESFPLTVTSAQKNPTAFYLCASTKTNPSSFSGANVLTFGAGSRLTVL.

The gene calls are TRBV9 and TRBJ1-2; no clear D. Trimming left V 0 bases short and J 7 bases short, with 10 bases between. Germline values: CDR1 SGDLS, CDR2 YYNGEE. The CDR3 loop spans 13 amino acids. DNA of the CDR3: TGTGCCAGCAGCGTAGGCTGGTACGGTGGCTACACCTTC. Encoded protein: CASSVGWYGGYTF.

V is TRBV5-6 and J is TRBJ2-2; a weak D match, TRBD2 (6 bases). Germline V lookup: CDR1 SGHDT, CDR2 YYEEEE. Trimming pared 3 bases from V and 2 bases from J, leaving 17 bases between. CDR3 length equals 17 residues. The CDR3 DNA reads as TGTGCCAGCAGCTCCCGAATCGGGGGTTACAACACCGGGGAGCTGTTTTTT. It codes for CASSSRIGGYNTGELFF.